This T cell receptor beta chain originates from a study of blood T cell repertoires in COVID-19. Measured with immunoSEQ multiplex PCR; TCRdb has only the in-frame clones, and not every one. The sample gives some 120,000 clones, approximately 80% of which show up once; 3.5% to 4.5% is in the top ten. The sample holds one count of this clone. The CDR3 consists of 13 residues. Between the trimmed V and J ends, which lost 1 base and 4 bases, there was a span of 7 bases. CDR1 SGHNT and CDR2 YYREEE come from the germline V gene (reference sequence). Source material: peripheral blood. This TCR came from a woman between 45 and 60 years old with acute or convalescent COVID-19. The chain recombines TRBV5-4 with TRBJ2-3, with D maybe TRBD2 (5 bases). The CDR3 bases are TGTGCCAGCAGCTTGCGAGGGCCAGATACGCAGTATTTT. Its translation is CASSLRGPDTQYF. The full variable domain, in which reference TRBV5-4 and TRBJ2-3 provide the parts outside the CDR3, is ETGVTQSPTHLIKTRGQQVTLRCSSQSGHNTVSWYQQALGQGPQFIFQYYREEENGRGNFPPRFSGLQFPNYSSELNVNALELDDSALYLCASSLRGPDTQYFGPGTRLTVL.